This T cell receptor beta chain is drawn from a study of T cells after yellow fever vaccination. Across the whole study: Some fractions had low cell numbers, and these were prepared with SMART-Seq v4 Ultra Low Input. Study results and limitations: Though it reached lower strength, the secondary response hit its peak faster, day 5 versus 15.

TCRdb re-derived calls from the 5' RACE reads in MiXCR, one entry per CDR3 protein. The repertoire holds about 120,000 distinct CDR3 sequences, with 8.4% as singletons. The CDR3 extends over 18 amino acids. V lost 6 bases and J lost 7, with 30 bases in between. On this clonotype: The antigen remains undetermined.

This chain uses TRBV12-3 or TRBV12-4 with TRBJ1-1, with D possibly being TRBD1 (6 bases). The receptor was derived from a man younger than 45 who received the YFV17D yellow fever vaccine. The material was CD8+ T cells sorted from PBMCs, obtained 45 days after the yellow fever booster vaccination. The CDR3 coding sequence is TGTGCCAGCAGCACCTCCGTAGGCAGGGGACCTTTAGACAGTGAAGCTTTCTTT. This sequence encodes CASSTSVGRGPLDSEAFF.